This record covers a single T cell receptor beta chain. This sample stems from a study of cytomegalovirus exposure and HLA in healthy donors. 13 Jbeta primers and 60 Vbeta primers were used for the PCR. This table comes from immunoSEQ multiplex PCR, and its TCRdb copy is limited to in-frame clones, with some not included. The sample has some 120,000 clones, roughly 18% seen once. The V gene lost 0 bases and the J gene lost 3 bases, with 6 bases spanning the gap. Germline V lookup: CDR1 GTSNPN, CDR2 SVGIG (reference sequence). CDR3 length equals 12 residues. Sequencing used PBMCs. The J gene is TRBJ2-7, the V gene TRBV30; weak D call: TRBD1 (6 bases). This clonotype originated in a female donor in good health and CMV-seropositive. DNA of the CDR3: TGTGCCTGGAGTGTACAGGGCTACGAGCAGTACTTC. Protein product: CAWSVQGYEQYF. The whole variable domain, remainder taken from reference TRBV30 and TRBJ2-7, is SQTIHQWPATLVQPVGSPLSLECTVEGTSNPNLYWYRQAAGRGLQLLFYSVGIGQISSEVPQNLSASRPQDRQFILSSKKLLLSDSGFYLCAWSVQGYEQYFGPGTRLTVT.